This TCR beta chain was profiled in a study of neoadjuvant anti-PD-1 for oral cavity cancer. Study overall: Patients without progression got a fourth dose around day 43. Study-wide results and caveats: TCR analyses covered only a few patients per response group.

Most PBMC samples had roughly 0.5 ug input DNA in six replicates. This table comes from immunoSEQ multiplex PCR, and its TCRdb copy is limited to in-frame clones, with some not included. The sample lists about 15,000 clones, roughly two thirds occurring once. Points on this clone: The target antigen is unknown.

Germline V gene data show CDR1 as KGHSH and CDR2 as LQKENI. The trim removed 0 bases at V and 10 bases at J, leaving 5 bases unmatched. This CDR3 is 14 amino acids long. Analysis of PBMCs was direct, with no culture step. The chain couples TRBV18 to TRBJ2-1, with 8 bases lining up with TRBD2. The TCR originated in a person aged 35 to 85 with oral cavity squamous cell carcinoma. The sample was PBMCs, taken before nivolumab (anti-PD-1) treatment. CDR3 protein: CASSPPGLVMEQFF. CDR3 sequence (DNA): TGTGCCAGCTCACCACCGGGACTAGTTATGGAGCAGTTCTTC. Based on the CDR3 plus reference TRBV18 and TRBJ2-1, the full variable domain is NAGVMQNPRHLVRRRGQEARLRCSPMKGHSHVYWYRQLPEEGLKFMVYLQKENIIDESGMPKERFSAEFPKEGPSILRIQQVVRGDSAAYFCASSPPGLVMEQFFGPGTRLTVL.